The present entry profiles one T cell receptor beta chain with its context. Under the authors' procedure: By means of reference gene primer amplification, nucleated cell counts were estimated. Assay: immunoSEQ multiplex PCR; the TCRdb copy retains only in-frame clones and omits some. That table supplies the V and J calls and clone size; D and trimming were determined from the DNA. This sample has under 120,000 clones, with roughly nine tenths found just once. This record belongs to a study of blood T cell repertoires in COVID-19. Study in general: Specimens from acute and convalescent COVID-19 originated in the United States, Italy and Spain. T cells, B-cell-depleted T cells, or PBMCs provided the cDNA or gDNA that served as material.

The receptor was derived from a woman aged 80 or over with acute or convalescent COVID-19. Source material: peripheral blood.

DNA for the CDR3: TGTGCCAGCAGTTACTCCGGGACTAGCGGGGGGGCCCAGTACTTC. It translates to CASSYSGTSGGAQYF. This chain links TRBV27 with TRBJ2-7; TRBD2 matches 16 bases. In germline, CDR1 is MNHEY, CDR2 SMNVEV (reference sequence). The CDR3 contains 15 residues. Trimming cost V 4 bases and J 10 bases; bases outside gene matches: 7.